This T cell receptor (beta chain) was recorded in a study of CD8 T cells in ankylosing spondylitis. The V and J ends lost 0 bases and 3 bases respectively, with 7 bases between them. The CDR3 runs to 15 residues. Germline-derived CDR1 and CDR2 are SGHRS and YFSETQ. MiXCR, applied by TCRdb to the 5' RACE reads, yields one record per CDR3 protein. This table has a few hundred thousand distinct CDR3 sequences, roughly 13% appearing once. Regarding the study as a whole: Apparently characteristic of ankylosing spondylitis blood was a TCR beta motif (roughly eight highly homologous variants).

About this clonotype itself: As yet, its antigen is unknown.

The origin of this receptor is a male donor with ankylosing spondylitis. This chain links TRBV5-1 with TRBJ2-6; D uncertain. Sequencing used blood, either unsorted or a sorted T cell fraction (not recorded which). The CDR3 loop reads CASSLDPDGANVLTF. CDR3 nucleotide sequence: TGCGCCAGCAGCTTGGATCCGGATGGGGCCAACGTCCTGACTTTC.